This T cell receptor (beta chain) comes out of a study of tissue T cells after allogeneic stem cell transplantation. About this clone: Its specificity is not known. Gene names and germline match the mouse. The CDR3 end lies 1 residue beyond the end of the read and is filled in from the germline J gene.

Some clones are missing from TCRdb's copy, which holds only in-frame ones; the method was immunoSEQ multiplex PCR. The sample lists roughly 3,200 clones; about 40% were seen once. This CDR3 has 15 residues. The J segment lost 6 bases and the V segment lost 1 base, leaving 3 bases of the junction unmatched. Germline V gives CDR1 NNHDY, CDR2 SYVADS. The sample's time point: mouse harvest day 14 after allogeneic transplant. Mouse grafts combined 10^7 T-cell-depleted bone marrow cells with 10^6 splenic CD5+ T cells. Notes on the study in general: The patient cohort was small and clinically heterogeneous, with limited sampling depth.

The J gene is TRBJ1-4, the V gene TRBV13-3; 10 bases map to TRBD1. The sequencing input was gut tissue. This clonotype was sampled from a female BALB/c mouse given C57BL/6 T cells with graft-versus-host disease after an allogeneic hematopoietic cell transplant. The CDR3 sequence is CASSDRGQGHERLFF. The CDR3 DNA, read in part, is TGTGCCAGCAGTGATAGGGGACAGGGGCACGAAAGATTATTT. The variable domain in full, with the rest retrieved from reference TRBV13-3 and TRBJ1-4, is EAAVTQSPRSKVAVTGGKVTLSCHQTNNHDYMYWYRQDTGHGLRLIHYSYVADSTEKGDIPDGYKASRPSQENFSLILELASLSQTAVYFCASSDRGQGHERLFFGHGTKLSVL.